This T cell receptor beta chain is drawn from a study of control samples from healthy donors and cancer patients. Method: immunoSEQ multiplex PCR; TCRdb's copy keeps in-frame clones and lacks some. The sample lists roughly 120,000 clones; 88% were seen once. The CDR3 spans 14 residues. Germline-derived CDR1 and CDR2 are MNHEY and SVGAGI. Trimming removed 6 bases from V and 0 bases from J; junction bases left unmatched: 0. The clonotype comes from a woman aged 70-85 years in good health. The sample comprised blood. The chain links TRBV6-5 to TRBJ2-7; TRBD1 matches at 12 bases. The CDR3 loop is CASRGQGASYEQYF. CDR3 sequence (DNA): TGTGCCAGCAGGGGACAGGGGGCCTCCTACGAGCAGTACTTC.